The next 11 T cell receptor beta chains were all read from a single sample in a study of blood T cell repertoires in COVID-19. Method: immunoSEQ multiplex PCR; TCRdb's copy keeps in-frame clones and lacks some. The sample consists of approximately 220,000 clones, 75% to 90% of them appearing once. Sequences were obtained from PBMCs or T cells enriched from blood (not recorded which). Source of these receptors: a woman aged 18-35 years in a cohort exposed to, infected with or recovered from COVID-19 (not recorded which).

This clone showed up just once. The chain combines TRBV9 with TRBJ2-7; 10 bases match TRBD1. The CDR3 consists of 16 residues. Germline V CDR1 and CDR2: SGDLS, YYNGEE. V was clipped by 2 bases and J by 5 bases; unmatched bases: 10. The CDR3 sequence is CASSVIPGQGFDEQYF. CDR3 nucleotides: TGTGCCAGCAGCGTTATCCCGGGACAGGGGTTCGACGAGCAGTACTTC.

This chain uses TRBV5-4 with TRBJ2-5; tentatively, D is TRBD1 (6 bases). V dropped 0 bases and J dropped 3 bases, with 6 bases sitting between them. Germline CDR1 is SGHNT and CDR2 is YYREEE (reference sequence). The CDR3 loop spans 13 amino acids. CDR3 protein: CASSLGQEETQYF. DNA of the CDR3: TGTGCCAGCAGCTTGGGACAGGAAGAGACCCAGTACTTC. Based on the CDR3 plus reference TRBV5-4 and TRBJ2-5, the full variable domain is ETGVTQSPTHLIKTRGQQVTLRCSSQSGHNTVSWYQQALGQGPQFIFQYYREEENGRGNFPPRFSGLQFPNYSSELNVNALELDDSALYLCASSLGQEETQYFGPGTRLLVL.

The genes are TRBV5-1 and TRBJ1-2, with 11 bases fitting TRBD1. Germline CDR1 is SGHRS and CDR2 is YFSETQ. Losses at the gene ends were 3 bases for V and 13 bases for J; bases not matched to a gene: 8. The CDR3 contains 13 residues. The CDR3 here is CASSYEGQGEVTF. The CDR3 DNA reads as TGCGCCAGCAGCTACGAGGGACAGGGGGAAGTCACCTTC.

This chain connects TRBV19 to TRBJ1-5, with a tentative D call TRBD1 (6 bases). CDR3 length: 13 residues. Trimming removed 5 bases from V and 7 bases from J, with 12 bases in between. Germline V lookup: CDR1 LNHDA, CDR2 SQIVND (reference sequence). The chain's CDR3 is CASSSQGGQPQHF. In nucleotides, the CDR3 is TGTGCCAGTAGTTCACAGGGCGGCCAGCCCCAGCATTTT.

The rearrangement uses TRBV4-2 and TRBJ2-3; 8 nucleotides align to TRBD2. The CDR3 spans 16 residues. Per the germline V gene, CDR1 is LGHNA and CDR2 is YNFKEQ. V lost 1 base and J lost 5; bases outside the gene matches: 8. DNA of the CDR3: TGTGCCAGCAGCCAAGGGGGAGCGGGGGAAAAAGATACGCAGTATTTT. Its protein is CASSQGGAGEKDTQYF.

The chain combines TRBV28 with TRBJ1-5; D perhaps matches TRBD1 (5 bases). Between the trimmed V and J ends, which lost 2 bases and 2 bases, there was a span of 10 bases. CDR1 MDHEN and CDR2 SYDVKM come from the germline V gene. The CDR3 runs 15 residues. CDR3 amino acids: CASSLIKGGNQPQHF. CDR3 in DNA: TGTGCCAGCAGTTTAATTAAAGGGGGCAATCAGCCCCAGCATTTT.

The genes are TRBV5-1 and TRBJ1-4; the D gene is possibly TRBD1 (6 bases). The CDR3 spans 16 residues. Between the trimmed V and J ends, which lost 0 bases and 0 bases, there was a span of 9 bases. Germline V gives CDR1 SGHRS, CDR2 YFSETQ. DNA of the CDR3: TGCGCCAGCAGCTTGGGGGGACATGCAACTAATGAAAAACTGTTTTTT. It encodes CASSLGGHATNEKLFF.

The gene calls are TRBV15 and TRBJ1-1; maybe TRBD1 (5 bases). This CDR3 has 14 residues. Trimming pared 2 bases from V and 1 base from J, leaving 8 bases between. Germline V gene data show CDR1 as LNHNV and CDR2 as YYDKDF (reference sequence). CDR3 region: CATSRTGQNTEAFF. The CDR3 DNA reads TGTGCCACCAGCAGAACCGGACAGAACACTGAAGCTTTCTTT.

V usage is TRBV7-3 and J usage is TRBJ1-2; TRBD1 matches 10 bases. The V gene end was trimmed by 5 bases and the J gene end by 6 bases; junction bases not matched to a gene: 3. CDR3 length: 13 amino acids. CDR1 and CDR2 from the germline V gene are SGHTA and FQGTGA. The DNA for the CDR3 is TGTGCCAGCAGCGAGACAGGGGGCGATGGCTACACCTTC. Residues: CASSETGGDGYTF.

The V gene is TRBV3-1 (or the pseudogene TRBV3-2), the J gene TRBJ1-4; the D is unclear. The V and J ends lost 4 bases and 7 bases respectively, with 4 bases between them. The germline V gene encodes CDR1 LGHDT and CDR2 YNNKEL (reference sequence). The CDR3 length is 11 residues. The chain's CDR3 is CASSRGEKLFF. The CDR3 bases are TGTGCCAGCAGCCGAGGTGAAAAACTGTTTTTT.

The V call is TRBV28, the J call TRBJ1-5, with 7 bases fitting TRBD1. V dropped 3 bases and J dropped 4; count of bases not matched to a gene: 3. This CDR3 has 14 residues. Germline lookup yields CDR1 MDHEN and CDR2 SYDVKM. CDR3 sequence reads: CASSLGTVNQPQHF. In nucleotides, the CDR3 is TGTGCCAGCAGTTTGGGGACAGTAAATCAGCCCCAGCATTTT.